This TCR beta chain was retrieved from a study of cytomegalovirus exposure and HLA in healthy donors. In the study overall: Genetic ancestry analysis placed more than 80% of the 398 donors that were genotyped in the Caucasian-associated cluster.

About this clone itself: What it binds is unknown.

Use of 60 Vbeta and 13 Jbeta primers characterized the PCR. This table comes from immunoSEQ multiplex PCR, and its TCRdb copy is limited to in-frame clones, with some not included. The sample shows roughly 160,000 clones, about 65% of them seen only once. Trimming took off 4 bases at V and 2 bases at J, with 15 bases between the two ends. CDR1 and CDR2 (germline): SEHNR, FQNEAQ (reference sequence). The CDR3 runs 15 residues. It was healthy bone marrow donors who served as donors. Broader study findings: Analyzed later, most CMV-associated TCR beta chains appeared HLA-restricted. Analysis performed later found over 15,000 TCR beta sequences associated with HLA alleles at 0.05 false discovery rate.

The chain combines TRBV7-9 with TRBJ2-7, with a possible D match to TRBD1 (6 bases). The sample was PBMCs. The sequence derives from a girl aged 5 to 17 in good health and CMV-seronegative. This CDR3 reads CASSSAGDYTYEQYF. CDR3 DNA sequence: TGTGCCAGCAGCTCCGCAGGGGATTATACCTACGAGCAGTACTTC. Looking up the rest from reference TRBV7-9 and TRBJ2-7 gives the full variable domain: DTGVSQNPRHKITKRGQNVTFRCDPISEHNRLYWYRQTLGQGPEFLTYFQNEAQLEKSRLLSDRFSAERPKGSFSTLEIQRTEQGDSAMYLCASSSAGDYTYEQYFGPGTRLTVT.